The rows below give T cell receptor beta chains drawn from one sample of a study of blood T cell repertoires in COVID-19. The method was immunoSEQ multiplex PCR; TCRdb's version includes in-frame clones alone and lacks a portion of them. This table has 50,000 to 65,000 clones, about 88% appearing once. Sequencing used peripheral blood. The receptor set was obtained from a man aged 55 to 70 with active COVID-19. Each CDR3 is given without its conserved first and last residue. Clone size is given for some rows only: seen once, a few or many times, or a class if the clone is expanded.

V	J	size	CDR3
TRBV19	TRBJ2-1	NA	ASSMGGGLNEQF
TRBV10-3	TRBJ2-2	NA	AISETQGPGELF
TRBV6-5	TRBJ1-2	NA	ASSLEGNYGYT
TRBV11-3	TRBJ2-1	NA	ASSPGLAGGPEQF
TRBV18	TRBJ2-3	NA	ASSPPSGGTDTQY
TRBV18	TRBJ1-1	NA	ASSPGLAGSNTEAF
TRBV27	TRBJ2-7	few	ASSLTLAGLYEQY
TRBV11-3	TRBJ2-5	NA	ASSWGLAGGPETQY
TRBV20-1	TRBJ2-5	few	SVVGGETQY
TRBV5-1	TRBJ2-1	NA	ASSAYTASYNEQF
TRBV28	TRBJ1-5	NA	ASHRDNSNQPQH
TRBV20-1	TRBJ2-2	NA	SASSGTLNTGELF
TRBV2	TRBJ1-1	NA	ASSLQGEAF
TRBV11-2	TRBJ1-1	NA	ASSPQGGTEAF
TRBV7-7	TRBJ2-5	NA	ASSWGGGVQETQY
TRBV7-8	TRBJ2-7	NA	ASSRRGSYEQY
TRBV5-5	TRBJ2-7	NA	ASSSFTSGRGEQY
TRBV28	TRBJ1-2	NA	ASSLSRGGWGGYT
TRBV7-2	TRBJ2-3	NA	ASSLIPLRHRASTDTQY
TRBV7-8	TRBJ1-1	NA	ASSLGGDEAF
TRBV12-3/TRBV12-4	TRBJ1-1	NA	ASRRPGISEAF
TRBV4-1	TRBJ1-1	NA	ASSQVPRGTEAF
TRBV28	TRBJ2-3	NA	ASSLMGSGKDTQY
TRBV19	TRBJ2-7	NA	ASKGQGWAYEQY
TRBV9	TRBJ2-1	NA	ASSVKLSGDSLNNEQF
TRBV28	TRBJ1-5	few	ASIPGAGSGPQH
TRBV7-3	TRBJ2-3	NA	ASSDSGTPTDTQY
TRBV5-6	TRBJ2-7	NA	ASSWGVEQY
TRBV24-1	TRBJ1-2	NA	ATSETGAGGYT
TRBV2	TRBJ1-5	NA	ASSVSRAGDGQPQH
TRBV28	TRBJ2-4	NA	ASSLRPDRLLLAKNIQY
TRBV5-5	TRBJ2-1	NA	ASSLGLAGNNEQF
TRBV18	TRBJ1-3	once	ASSPGRSSGNTIY
TRBV5-1	TRBJ1-1	NA	ASSLARAPREDTEAF
TRBV5-8	TRBJ1-1	NA	ASSFLGRGAPEAF
TRBV7-9	TRBJ1-1	NA	ASRPRTGSNTEAF
TRBV5-6	TRBJ2-7	NA	ASSLGTTPLEQY
TRBV6-6	TRBJ2-1	NA	ASSYGLVVADNEQF
TRBV19	TRBJ2-3	NA	ASSRLAGADTQY
TRBV7-9	TRBJ2-2	NA	ASSQIAGGTGELF
TRBV28	TRBJ2-5	NA	ASRLQGDPAN